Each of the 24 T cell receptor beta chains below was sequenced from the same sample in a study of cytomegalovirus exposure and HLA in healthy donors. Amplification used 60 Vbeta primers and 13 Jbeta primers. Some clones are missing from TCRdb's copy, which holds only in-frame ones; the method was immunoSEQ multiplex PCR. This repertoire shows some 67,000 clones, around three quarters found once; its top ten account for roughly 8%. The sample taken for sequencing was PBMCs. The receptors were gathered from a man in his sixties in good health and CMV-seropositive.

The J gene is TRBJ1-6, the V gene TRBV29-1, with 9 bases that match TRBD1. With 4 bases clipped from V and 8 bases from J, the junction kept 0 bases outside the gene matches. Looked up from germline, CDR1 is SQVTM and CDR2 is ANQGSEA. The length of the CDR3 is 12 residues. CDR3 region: CSVGTGDSPLHF. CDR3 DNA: TGCAGCGTTGGGACAGGGGATTCACCCCTCCACTTT. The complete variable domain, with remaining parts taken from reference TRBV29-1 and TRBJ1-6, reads SAVISQKPSRDICQRGTSLTIQCQVDSQVTMMFWYRQQPGQSLTLIATANQGSEATYESGFVIDKFPISRPNLTFSTLTVSNMSPEDSSIYLCSVGTGDSPLHFGNGTRLTVT.

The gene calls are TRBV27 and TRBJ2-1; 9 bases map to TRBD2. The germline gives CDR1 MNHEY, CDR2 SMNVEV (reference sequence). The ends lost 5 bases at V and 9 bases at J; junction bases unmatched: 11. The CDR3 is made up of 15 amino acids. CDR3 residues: CASSRLAESYGEQFF. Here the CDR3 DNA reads TGTGCCAGCAGTCGACTAGCGGAGTCCTATGGTGAGCAGTTCTTC.

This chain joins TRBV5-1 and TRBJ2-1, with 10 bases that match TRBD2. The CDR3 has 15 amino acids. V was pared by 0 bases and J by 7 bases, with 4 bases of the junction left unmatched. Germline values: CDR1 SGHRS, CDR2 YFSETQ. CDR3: CASSLGRTSGNEQFF. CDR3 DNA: TGCGCCAGCAGCTTGGGGCGGACTAGCGGTAATGAGCAGTTCTTC.

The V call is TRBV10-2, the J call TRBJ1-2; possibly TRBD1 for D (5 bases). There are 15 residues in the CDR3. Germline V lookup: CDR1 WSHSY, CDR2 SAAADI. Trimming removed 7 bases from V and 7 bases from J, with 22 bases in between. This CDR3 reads CASTGISDRIRGYTF. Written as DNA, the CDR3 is TGCGCCAGCACCGGAATTTCCGACAGAATCCGTGGCTACACCTTC.

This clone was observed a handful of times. The CDR3 bases are TGTGCCAGCAGCCAAACAACTAGCGGGGGGGTAAAAAGGGATACGCAGTATTTT. As protein: CASSQTTSGGVKRDTQYF. The chain has TRBV4-2 and TRBJ2-3; 13 bases match TRBD2. Germline CDR1 is LGHNA and CDR2 is YNFKEQ. Trimming at V came to 2 bases and at J to 6 bases, leaving 11 bases not matched to a gene. This CDR3 is 18 amino acids long.

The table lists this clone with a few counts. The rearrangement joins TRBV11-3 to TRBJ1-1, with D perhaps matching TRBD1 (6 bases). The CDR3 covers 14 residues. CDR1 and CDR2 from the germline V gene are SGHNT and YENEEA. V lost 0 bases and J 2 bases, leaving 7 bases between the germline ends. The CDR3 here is CASSLEQGNTEAFF. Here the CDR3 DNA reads TGTGCCAGCAGCTTAGAACAGGGAAACACTGAAGCTTTCTTT.

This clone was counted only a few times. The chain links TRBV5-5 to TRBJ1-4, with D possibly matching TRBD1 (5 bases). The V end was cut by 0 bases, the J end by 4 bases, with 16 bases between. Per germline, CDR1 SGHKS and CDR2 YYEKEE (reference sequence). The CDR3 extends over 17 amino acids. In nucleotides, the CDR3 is TGTGCCAGCAGCTTGGGCCCACAGGTCGGGGGTAATGAAAAACTGTTTTTT. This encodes CASSLGPQVGGNEKLFF.

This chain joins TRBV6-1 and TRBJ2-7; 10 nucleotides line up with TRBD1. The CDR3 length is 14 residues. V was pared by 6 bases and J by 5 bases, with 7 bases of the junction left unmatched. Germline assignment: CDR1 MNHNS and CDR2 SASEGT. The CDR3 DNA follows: TGTGCCAGCAGCCGACGGGACAGGGGCGACGAGCAGTACTTC. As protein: CASSRRDRGDEQYF.

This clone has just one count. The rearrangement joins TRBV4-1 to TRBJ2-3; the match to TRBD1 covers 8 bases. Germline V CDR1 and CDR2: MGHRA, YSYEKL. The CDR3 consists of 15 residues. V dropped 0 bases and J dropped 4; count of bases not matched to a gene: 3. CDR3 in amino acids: CASSQDRGLADTQYF. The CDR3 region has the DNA TGCGCCAGCAGCCAAGACAGGGGGCTGGCAGATACGCAGTATTTT.

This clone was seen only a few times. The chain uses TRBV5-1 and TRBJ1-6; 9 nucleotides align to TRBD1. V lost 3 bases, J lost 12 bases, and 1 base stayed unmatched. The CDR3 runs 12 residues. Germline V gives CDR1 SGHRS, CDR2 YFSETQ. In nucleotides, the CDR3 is TGCGCCAGCAGCTGGACAGGGGAACCCCTCCACTTT. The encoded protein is CASSWTGEPLHF.

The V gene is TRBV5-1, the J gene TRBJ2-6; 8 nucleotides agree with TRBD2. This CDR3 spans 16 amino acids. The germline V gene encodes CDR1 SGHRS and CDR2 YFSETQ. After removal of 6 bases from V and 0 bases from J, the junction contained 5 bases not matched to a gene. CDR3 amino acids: CASNAGGLSGANVLTF. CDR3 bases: TGCGCCAGCAATGCGGGAGGACTCTCTGGGGCCAACGTCCTGACTTTC. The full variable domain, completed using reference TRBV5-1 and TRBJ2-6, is KAGVTQTPRYLIKTRGQQVTLSCSPISGHRSVSWYQQTPGQGLQFLFEYFSETQRNKGNFPGRFSGRQFSNSRSEMNVSTLELGDSALYLCASNAGGLSGANVLTFGAGSRLTVL.

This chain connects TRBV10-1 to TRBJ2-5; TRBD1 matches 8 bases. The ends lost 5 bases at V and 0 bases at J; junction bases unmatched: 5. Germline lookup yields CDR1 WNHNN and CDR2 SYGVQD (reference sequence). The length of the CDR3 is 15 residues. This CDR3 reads CASSLRQGNQETQYF. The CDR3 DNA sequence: TGCGCCAGCAGTCTGCGACAGGGGAACCAAGAGACCCAGTACTTC.

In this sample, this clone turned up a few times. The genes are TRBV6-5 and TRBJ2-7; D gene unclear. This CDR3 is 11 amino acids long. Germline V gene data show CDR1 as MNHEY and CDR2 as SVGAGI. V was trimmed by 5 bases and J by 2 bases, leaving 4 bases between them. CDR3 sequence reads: CASSRAYEQYF. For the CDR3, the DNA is TGTGCCAGCAGTCGAGCCTACGAGCAGTACTTC.

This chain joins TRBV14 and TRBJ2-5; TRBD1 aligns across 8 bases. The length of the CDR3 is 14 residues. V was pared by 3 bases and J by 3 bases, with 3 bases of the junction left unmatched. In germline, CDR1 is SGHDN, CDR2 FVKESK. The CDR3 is CASSQPGGEETQYF. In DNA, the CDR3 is TGTGCCAGCAGCCAGCCAGGGGGCGAAGAGACCCAGTACTTC.

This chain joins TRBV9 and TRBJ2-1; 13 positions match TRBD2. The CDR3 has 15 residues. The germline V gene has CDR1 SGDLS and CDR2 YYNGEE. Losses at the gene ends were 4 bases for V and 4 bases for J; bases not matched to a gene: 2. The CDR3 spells CASSQLAGGYNEQFF. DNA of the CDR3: TGTGCCAGCAGCCAACTAGCGGGGGGGTACAATGAGCAGTTCTTC.

The CDR3 coding sequence is TGTGCCAGCAGCCCACTAGCGATGAGGAAGGGCGAGCAGTTCTTC. It is translated as CASSPLAMRKGEQFF. The V and J genes are TRBV7-9 and TRBJ2-1, with 7 positions matching TRBD2. The germline V gene has CDR1 SEHNR and CDR2 FQNEAQ (reference sequence). The CDR3 length is 15 residues. The junction had 14 bases not matched to a gene; V was cut back by 5 bases and J by 10 bases.

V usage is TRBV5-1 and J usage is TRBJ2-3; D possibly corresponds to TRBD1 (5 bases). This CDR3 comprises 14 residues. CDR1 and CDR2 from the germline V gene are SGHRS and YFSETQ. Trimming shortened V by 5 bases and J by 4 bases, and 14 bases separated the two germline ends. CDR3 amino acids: CASSFNQGPDTQYF. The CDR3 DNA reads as TGCGCCAGCAGTTTTAACCAGGGTCCAGATACGCAGTATTTT.

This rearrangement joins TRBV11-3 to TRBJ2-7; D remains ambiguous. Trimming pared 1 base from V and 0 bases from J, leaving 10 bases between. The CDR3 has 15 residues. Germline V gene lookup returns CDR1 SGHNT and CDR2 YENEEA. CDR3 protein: CASSLGASLSYEQYF. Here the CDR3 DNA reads TGTGCCAGCAGCTTAGGGGCCAGCCTCTCCTACGAGCAGTACTTC.

The CDR3 region has the DNA TGTGCCAGCAGCCAAAGGAGAGGGTCCTACAATGAGCAGTTCTTC. It yields the protein CASSQRRGSYNEQFF. The chain joins TRBV11-2 to TRBJ2-1; the D gene is possibly TRBD2 (5 bases). The CDR3 consists of 15 residues. Between the trimmed V and J ends, which lost 5 bases and 1 base, there was a span of 12 bases. Germline V gene lookup returns CDR1 SGHAT and CDR2 FQNNGV.

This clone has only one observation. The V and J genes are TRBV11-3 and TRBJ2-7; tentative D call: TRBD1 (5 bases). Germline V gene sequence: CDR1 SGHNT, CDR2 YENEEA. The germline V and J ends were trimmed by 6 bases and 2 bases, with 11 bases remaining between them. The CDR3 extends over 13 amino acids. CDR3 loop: CASRGAETYEQYF. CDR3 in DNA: TGTGCCAGCAGAGGGGCGGAGACCTACGAGCAGTACTTC.

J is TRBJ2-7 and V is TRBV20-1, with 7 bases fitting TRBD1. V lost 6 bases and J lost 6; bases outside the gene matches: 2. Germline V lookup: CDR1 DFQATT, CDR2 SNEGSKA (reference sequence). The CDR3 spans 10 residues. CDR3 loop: CSATGVEQYF. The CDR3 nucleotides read TGCAGTGCAACAGGGGTCGAGCAGTACTTC.

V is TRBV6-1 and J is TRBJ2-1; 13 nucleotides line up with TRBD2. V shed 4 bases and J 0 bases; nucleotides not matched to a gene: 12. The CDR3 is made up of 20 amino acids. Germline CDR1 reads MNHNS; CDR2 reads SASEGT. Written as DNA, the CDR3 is TGTGCCAGCAGTGTTATGGCCGGGACTAGCGGGAAGCCCTCCTACAATGAGCAGTTCTTC. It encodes CASSVMAGTSGKPSYNEQFF.

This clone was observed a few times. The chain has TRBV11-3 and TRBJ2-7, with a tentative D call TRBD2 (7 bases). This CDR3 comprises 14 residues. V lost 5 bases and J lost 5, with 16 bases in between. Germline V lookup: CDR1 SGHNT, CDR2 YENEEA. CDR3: CASSTYGGGHEQYF. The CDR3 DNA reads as TGTGCCAGCAGCACCTATGGGGGGGGGCACGAGCAGTACTTC.

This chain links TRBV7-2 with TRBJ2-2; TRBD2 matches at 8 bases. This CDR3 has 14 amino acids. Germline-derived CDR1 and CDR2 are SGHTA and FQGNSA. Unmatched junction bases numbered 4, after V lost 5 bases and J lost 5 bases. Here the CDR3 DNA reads TGTGCCAGCAGCCCCCGACTAGCGACCGGGGAGCTGTTTTTT. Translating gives CASSPRLATGELFF.